The rows below give T cell receptor beta chains drawn from one sample of a study of T cell responses to AZD1222 COVID-19 vaccine. The repertoire was sequenced with immunoSEQ multiplex PCR; TCRdb's copy has only in-frame clones and lacks some. Here the sample spans fewer than 200,000 clones, around 92% being singletons. The sequenced sample was peripheral blood, obtained on day 0 of AZD1222 vaccination. The receptors were gathered from an adult in good health. Both conserved end residues are part of each CDR3. A D gene is named only where the DNA matches it firmly. For some rows the clone size is stated as once, few or many, or as a class when expanded; others skip it.

clone_size | j_call | d_call | v_call | cdr3_aa | cdr3_nt
NA | TRBJ2-1 | TRBD2 | TRBV15 | CATSGIAGSYNEQFF | TGTGCCACCAGCGGAATAGCGGGATCCTACAATGAGCAGTTCTTC
NA | TRBJ2-1 | TRBD2 | TRBV28 | CASSLGSGRNEQFF | TGTGCCAGCAGTTTAGGTAGCGGGAGGAATGAGCAGTTCTTC
NA | TRBJ1-1 | NA | TRBV7-9 | CASSLALNGAGTEAFF | TGTGCCAGCAGCTTAGCGCTAAATGGGGCTGGCACTGAAGCTTTCTTT
NA | TRBJ2-5 | NA | TRBV2 | CASSAGETQYF | TGTGCCAGCAGTGCGGGCGAGACCCAGTACTTC
NA | TRBJ1-4 | NA | TRBV12-2 | CASRSSEDEKLFF | TGTGCAAGTCGCAGTAGTGAAGATGAAAAACTGTTTTTT
NA | TRBJ2-5 | NA | TRBV7-2 | CASSFGQLQETQYF | TGTGCCAGCAGCTTTGGACAGCTTCAAGAGACCCAGTACTTC
NA | TRBJ2-6 | TRBD2 | TRBV5-4 | CASSPGLAGGYHAGANVLTF | TGTGCCAGCAGCCCGGGACTAGCGGGGGGCTACCATGCCGGGGCCAACGTCCTGACTTTC
NA | TRBJ1-2 | NA | TRBV6-4 | CASRSGAESYGYTF | TGTGCCAGTCGAAGTGGGGCGGAAAGCTATGGCTACACCTTC
NA | TRBJ1-1 | NA | TRBV7-9 | CASSPGQLNTEAFF | TGTGCCAGCAGCCCCGGACAGTTGAACACTGAAGCTTTCTTT
NA | TRBJ2-3 | NA | TRBV4-1 | CASSQGGSDRTQYF | TGCGCCAGCAGCCAAGGCGGGTCCGATCGAACGCAGTATTTT
NA | TRBJ2-1 | NA | TRBV3-1/TRBV3-2 | CASSLGNFKGSNEQFF | TGTGCCAGCAGCCTCGGGAACTTCAAGGGGTCGAATGAGCAGTTCTTC
NA | TRBJ2-7 | NA | TRBV20-1 | CSASLLGGQVNEQYF | TGCAGTGCTAGTCTTCTAGGGGGGCAGGTCAACGAGCAGTACTTC
NA | TRBJ1-5 | NA | TRBV6-1 | CASRITGWAQHF | TGTGCCAGCAGGATCACTGGTTGGGCCCAGCATTTT
NA | TRBJ2-1 | TRBD1 | TRBV4-1 | CASSQAPGQVNNEQFF | TGCGCCAGCAGCCAAGCGCCGGGACAGGTCAACAATGAGCAGTTCTTC
NA | TRBJ2-1 | TRBD2 | TRBV5-4 | CASTPGLGDLRQFF | TGTGCCAGCACGCCGGGACTAGGGGACCTCAGGCAGTTCTTC
NA | TRBJ2-6 | TRBD1 | TRBV5-6 | CASSLQGSGANVLTF | TGTGCCAGCAGCCTACAGGGGTCTGGGGCCAACGTCCTGACTTTC
NA | TRBJ2-3 | NA | TRBV28 | CASSPSTDTQYF | TGTGCCAGCAGTCCGAGCACAGATACGCAGTATTTT
NA | TRBJ1-6 | NA | TRBV14 | CASSQEGGAYNSPLHF | TGTGCCAGCAGCCAAGAAGGGGGGGCCTATAATTCACCCCTCCACTTT
NA | TRBJ1-2 | TRBD1 | TRBV10-2 | CASSEHRDRVDGYTF | TGCGCCAGCAGTGAGCACCGGGACAGAGTGGATGGCTACACCTTC
NA | TRBJ2-2 | NA | TRBV5-6 | CASSLASTGELFF | TGTGCCAGCAGCTTGGCTAGCACCGGGGAGCTGTTTTTT
once | TRBJ2-1 | NA | TRBV7-2 | CASSLAPGGGLNEQFF | TGTGCCAGCAGCTTAGCCCCGGGTGGGGGGTTGAATGAGCAGTTCTTC
NA | TRBJ2-1 | NA | TRBV11-2 | CATLRGYNEQFF | TGTGCCACCCTGAGGGGGTACAATGAGCAGTTCTTC
NA | TRBJ1-2 | NA | TRBV9 | CASSVAPGGPYYGYTF | TGTGCCAGCAGCGTAGCCCCGGGGGGGCCATACTATGGCTACACCTTC
NA | TRBJ1-2 | NA | TRBV7-3 | CASSFGTGYGYTF | TGTGCCAGCAGCTTCGGAACAGGCTATGGCTACACCTTC
NA | TRBJ2-1 | NA | TRBV30 | CAWEEGRLNRQFF | TGTGCCTGGGAAGAAGGGCGGCTGAATAGGCAGTTCTTC
NA | TRBJ2-3 | NA | TRBV25-1 | CASSDPFTDTQYF | TGTGCCAGCAGTGATCCGTTCACAGATACGCAGTATTTT